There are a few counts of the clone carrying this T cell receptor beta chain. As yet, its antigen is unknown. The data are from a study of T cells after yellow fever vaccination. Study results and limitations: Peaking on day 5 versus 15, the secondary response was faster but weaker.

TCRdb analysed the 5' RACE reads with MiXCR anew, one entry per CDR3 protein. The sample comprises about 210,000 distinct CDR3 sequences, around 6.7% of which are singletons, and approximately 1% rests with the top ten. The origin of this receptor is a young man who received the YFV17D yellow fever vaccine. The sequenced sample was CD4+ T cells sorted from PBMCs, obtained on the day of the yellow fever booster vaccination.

The chain's CDR3 is CASSLYEGAGGYTF. DNA for the CDR3: TGTGCCAGCAGTTTATATGAGGGGGCGGGTGGCTACACCTTC. This chain joins TRBV12-3 or TRBV12-4 and TRBJ1-2, with 7 bases fitting TRBD1. V was clipped by 2 bases and J by 7 bases; unmatched bases: 7. The CDR3 is 14 amino acids.